This entry lists 6 T cell receptor beta chains sequenced from one sample in a study of T cell responses to AZD1222 COVID-19 vaccine. Clones were read by immunoSEQ multiplex PCR, and TCRdb kept only the in-frame ones, dropping some. The profile shows 70,000 to 85,000 clones, 86% of them singletons. The material was peripheral blood, obtained on day 0 of AZD1222 vaccination. These receptors were taken from an adult in good health.

Here the CDR3 DNA reads TGTGCCAGTAGTATGAACGGGGCGGATAATTCACCCCTCCACTTT. It specifies CASSMNGADNSPLHF. The chain carries TRBV19 and TRBJ1-6, with D tentatively TRBD1 (5 bases). The germline gives CDR1 LNHDA, CDR2 SQIVND (reference sequence). CDR3 length equals 15 residues. The V gene lost 3 bases and the J gene lost 5 bases, with 11 bases spanning the gap.

The chain links TRBV7-2 to TRBJ2-5; 9 nucleotides line up with TRBD2. This CDR3 spans 14 amino acids. Germline-derived CDR1 and CDR2 are SGHTA and FQGNSA. V was clipped by 8 bases and J by 0 bases; unmatched bases: 4. In nucleotides, the CDR3 is TGTGCCAGCCAGCGGGGGGCCCACCAAGAGACCCAGTACTTC. Translating gives CASQRGAHQETQYF.

J is TRBJ1-3 and V is TRBV15; the D is unclear. Germline-derived CDR1 and CDR2 are LNHNV and YYDKDF (reference sequence). The ends were cut back, 0 bases at V and 1 base at J, with 7 bases in the middle. The CDR3 totals 15 residues. For the CDR3, the DNA is TGTGCCACCAGCAGAGATACCGTTTCTGGAAACACCATATATTTT. Encoded protein: CATSRDTVSGNTIYF.

This chain uses TRBV6-6 with TRBJ2-5, with 10 bases aligning to TRBD2. The CDR3 spans 14 residues. Unmatched junction bases numbered 4, after V lost 6 bases and J lost 3 bases. Germline assignment: CDR1 MNHNY and CDR2 SVGAGI (reference sequence). The CDR3 region has the DNA TGTGCCAGCAGAAAAGGACTAGCGGAAGAGACCCAGTACTTC. Amino acids: CASRKGLAEETQYF.

This rearrangement joins TRBV28 to TRBJ2-1, with 15 bases that match TRBD2. CDR3 length equals 19 residues. V lost 8 bases and J lost 1; bases outside the gene matches: 12. Looked up from germline, CDR1 is MDHEN and CDR2 is SYDVKM. For the CDR3, the DNA is TGTGCCAGCCTTAAATCCGGGACTAGCGGGAGGTGGTCCTACAATGAGCAGTTCTTC. Residues: CASLKSGTSGRWSYNEQFF.

This chain links TRBV19 with TRBJ2-7; no reliable D call. V lost 0 bases and J 0 bases, leaving 9 bases between the germline ends. Germline V lookup: CDR1 LNHDA, CDR2 SQIVND (reference sequence). The CDR3 contains 15 residues. The CDR3 DNA is TGTGCCAGTAGTATAGATGCACAAGCCTCCTACGAGCAGTACTTC. Its protein is CASSIDAQASYEQYF. Looking up the rest from reference TRBV19 and TRBJ2-7 gives the full variable domain: DGGITQSPKYLFRKEGQNVTLSCEQNLNHDAMYWYRQDPGQGLRLIYYSQIVNDFQKGDIAEGYSVSREKKESFPLTVTSAQKNPTAFYLCASSIDAQASYEQYFGPGTRLTVT.